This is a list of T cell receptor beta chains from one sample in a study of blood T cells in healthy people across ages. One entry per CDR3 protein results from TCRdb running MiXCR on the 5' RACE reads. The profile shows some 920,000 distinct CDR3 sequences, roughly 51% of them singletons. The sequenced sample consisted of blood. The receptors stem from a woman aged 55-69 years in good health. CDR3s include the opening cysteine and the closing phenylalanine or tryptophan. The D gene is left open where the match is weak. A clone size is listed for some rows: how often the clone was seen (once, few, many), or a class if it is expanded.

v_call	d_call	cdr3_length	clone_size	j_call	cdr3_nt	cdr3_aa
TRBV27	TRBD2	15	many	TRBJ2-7	TGTGCCAGCAGCCGGGGGACTAGCGGGAGGTACGAGCAGTACTTC	CASSRGTSGRYEQYF
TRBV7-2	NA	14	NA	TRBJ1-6	TGTGCCAGCAGCGCTGGACAGTATAATTCACCCCTCCACTTT	CASSAGQYNSPLHF
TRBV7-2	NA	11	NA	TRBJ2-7	TGTGCCAGCAGCTTAGTGGGAGGGCAGTACTTC	CASSLVGGQYF
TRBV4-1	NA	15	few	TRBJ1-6	TGCGCCAGCAGGGGCGGACAGAACTATAATTCACCCCTCCACTTT	CASRGGQNYNSPLHF
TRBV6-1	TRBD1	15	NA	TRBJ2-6	TGTGCCAGCAATGACAGGGGTTCTGGGGCCAACGTCCTGACTTTC	CASNDRGSGANVLTF
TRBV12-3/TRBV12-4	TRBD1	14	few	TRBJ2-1	TGTGCCAGCAGACAGGGGGCGGGCTACAATGAGCAGTTCTTC	CASRQGAGYNEQFF
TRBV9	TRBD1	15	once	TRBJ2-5	TGTGCCAGCAGCGTAGGGCCAGGGGGCCATGAGACCCAGTACTTC	CASSVGPGGHETQYF
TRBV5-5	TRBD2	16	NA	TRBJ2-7	TGTGCCAGCAGCCCCCTCGGGACTAGTCTCCCCTACGAGCAGTACTTC	CASSPLGTSLPYEQYF
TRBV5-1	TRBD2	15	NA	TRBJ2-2	TGCGCCAGCAGCTTGGTTAGCGGGAGCAGCGGGGAGCTGTTTTTT	CASSLVSGSSGELFF
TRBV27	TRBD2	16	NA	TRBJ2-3	TGTGCCAGCAGTTCGGGACTAGCGGGAGAAGCCGGGACGCGGTATTTT	CASSSGLAGEAGTRYF
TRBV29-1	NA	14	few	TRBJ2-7	TGCAGCGTCGGGGACCCCAGGGGAGGTTACGAGCAGTACTTC	CSVGDPRGGYEQYF
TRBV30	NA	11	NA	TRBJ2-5	TGTGCCTGGAGCGGGGGAGAGACCCAGTACTTC	CAWSGGETQYF
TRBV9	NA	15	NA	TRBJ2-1	TGTGCCAGCAGCCCCGCGGCACTAGCTGACAATGAGCAGTTCTTC	CASSPAALADNEQFF
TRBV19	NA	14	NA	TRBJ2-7	TGTGCCAGTAGTATAGTTGGGAGTTCTTACGAGCAGTACTTC	CASSIVGSSYEQYF
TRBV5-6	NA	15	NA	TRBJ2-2	TGTGCCAGCAGCATTGCCGGGACCACCACCGGGGAGCTGTTTTTT	CASSIAGTTTGELFF
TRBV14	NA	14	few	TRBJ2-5	TGTGCCAGCAGCCAACGGCCGGCGGATGAGACCCAGTACTTC	CASSQRPADETQYF
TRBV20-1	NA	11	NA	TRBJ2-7	TGCAGTGCCGGGAGTCCCAACGAGCAGTACTTC	CSAGSPNEQYF
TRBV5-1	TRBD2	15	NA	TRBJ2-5	TGCGCCAGCAGCTTGGATATCGGGAGGGCCGAGACCCAGTACTTC	CASSLDIGRAETQYF
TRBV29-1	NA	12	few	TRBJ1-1	TGCAGCGGCGCCGACAGGTACACTGAAGCTTTCTTT	CSGADRYTEAFF
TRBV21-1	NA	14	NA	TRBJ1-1	TGTGCCAGCAGTCGCAGGGGAGGGAACACTGAAGCTTTCTTT	CASSRRGGNTEAFF
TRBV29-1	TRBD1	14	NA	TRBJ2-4	TGCAGCGTTGAGAGCACAGGGGGATTTTGGGGGCAGTACTTC	CSVESTGGFWGQYF
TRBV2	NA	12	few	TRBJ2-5	TGTGCCAGCAGTGAAGCAACGGGGACCCAGTACTTC	CASSEATGTQYF
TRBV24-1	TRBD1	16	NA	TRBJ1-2	TGTGCCACCAGTGGCCTAAAAAAACAGGGGGACTATGGCTACACCTTC	CATSGLKKQGDYGYTF
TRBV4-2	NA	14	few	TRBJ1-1	TGTGCCAGCAGCCAAGCAGCAAGGAACACTGAAGCTTTCTTT	CASSQAARNTEAFF
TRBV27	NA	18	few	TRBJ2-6	TGTGCCAGCAGTTTAAGAGGGCAGGTCGGAAGCGGGGCCAACGTCCTGACTTTC	CASSLRGQVGSGANVLTF
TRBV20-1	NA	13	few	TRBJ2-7	TGCAGTGCTAGGGGCGGGGGCCCCTACGAGCAGTACTTC	CSARGGGPYEQYF
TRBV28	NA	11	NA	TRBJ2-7	TGTGCCAGCAGCAAATTAGCCGAGCAGTACTTC	CASSKLAEQYF
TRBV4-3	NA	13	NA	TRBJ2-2	TGCGCCAGCAGCCAAGATGGGACCGGGGAGCTGTTTTTT	CASSQDGTGELFF
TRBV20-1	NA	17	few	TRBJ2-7	TGCAGTGCTAGAGATGGAGGGGGTAAACGGGGGCCCTACGAGCAGTACTTC	CSARDGGGKRGPYEQYF
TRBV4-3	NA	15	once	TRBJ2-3	TGCGCCAGCAGCCAAAGGGCCACTAGCACAGATACGCAGTATTTT	CASSQRATSTDTQYF
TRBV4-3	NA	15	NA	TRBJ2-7	TGCGCCAGCAGCCAAGTGGCCAGGGGGGGTTACGAGCAGTACTTC	CASSQVARGGYEQYF
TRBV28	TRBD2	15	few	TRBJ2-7	TGTGCCAGCAGGCGGGCTAGCGGGAGCTCCTACGAGCAGTACTTC	CASRRASGSSYEQYF
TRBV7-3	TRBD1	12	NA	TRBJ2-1	TGTGCCAGCAGGCGGGACAGGGGGCCCCAGTTCTTC	CASRRDRGPQFF
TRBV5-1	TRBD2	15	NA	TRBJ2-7	TGCGCCAGCAGCTTGGCCGGTGGGAGGGGAGACGAGCAGTACTTC	CASSLAGGRGDEQYF
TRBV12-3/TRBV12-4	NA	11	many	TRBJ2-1	TGTGCCAGCAGTTTCGCGAGCGAGCAGTTCTTC	CASSFASEQFF
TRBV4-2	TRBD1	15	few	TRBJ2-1	TGTGCCAGCAGCCAAGAGGGGGACAGTGGCGCTGAGCAGTTCTTC	CASSQEGDSGAEQFF
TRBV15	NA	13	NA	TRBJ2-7	TGTGCCACCAGCAGAGAAAGGGGCCACGAGCAGTACTTC	CATSRERGHEQYF
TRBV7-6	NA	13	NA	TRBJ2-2	TGTGCCAGCAGCTTAGGGCCTGTTGGGGAGCTGTTTTTT	CASSLGPVGELFF
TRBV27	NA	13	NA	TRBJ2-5	TGTGCCAGCAGTTTTGGCAGGGGCAAGACCCAGTACTTC	CASSFGRGKTQYF
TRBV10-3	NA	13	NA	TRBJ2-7	TGTGCCATCGGGTCAGGGCGCTCCTACGAGCAGTGCTTC	CAIGSGRSYEQCF
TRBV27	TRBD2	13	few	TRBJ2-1	TGTGCCAGTCGCCTAGCGGGAGTAGATGAGCAGTTCTTC	CASRLAGVDEQFF
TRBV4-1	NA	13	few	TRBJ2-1	TGCGCCAGCAGCCAACGCCAGGGGACTGAGCAGTTCTTC	CASSQRQGTEQFF
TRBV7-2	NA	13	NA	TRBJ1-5	TGTGCCAGCAGCCCGACCATTAATCAGCCCCAGCATTTT	CASSPTINQPQHF
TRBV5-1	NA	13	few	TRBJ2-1	TGCGCCAGCAGCTTGGAGAGGGTCAATGAGCAGTTCTTC	CASSLERVNEQFF
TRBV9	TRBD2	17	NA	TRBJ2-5	TGTGCCAGCAGCGTCGCCTCGACTAGCAGGAGGCTTAGTGAGCAGTACTTC	CASSVASTSRRLSEQYF
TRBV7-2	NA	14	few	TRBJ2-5	TGTGCCAGCAGCTTAACGACAGCTCGAGAGACCCAGTACTTC	CASSLTTARETQYF
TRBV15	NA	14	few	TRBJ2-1	TGTGCCACCAGCAGAGATCTTCTTTACAATGAGCAGTTCTTC	CATSRDLLYNEQFF
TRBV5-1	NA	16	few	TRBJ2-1	TGCGCCAGCAGCTTTCTAGCAGATCCTTCCCGGGCTGAGCAGTTCTTC	CASSFLADPSRAEQFF
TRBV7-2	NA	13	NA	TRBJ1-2	TGTGCCAGCGGACGGGAGGTCTACTATGGCTACACCTTC	CASGREVYYGYTF
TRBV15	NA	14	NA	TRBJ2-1	TGTGCCACCAGTATCTGGCAGGGACGGGAGACCCAGTTCTTC	CATSIWQGRETQFF
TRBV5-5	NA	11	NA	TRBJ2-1	TGTGCCAGCACCTTGATCAATGAGCAGTTCTTC	CASTLINEQFF
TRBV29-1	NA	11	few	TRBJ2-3	TGCAGCGTTGGGTCCCTAGATACGCAGTATTTT	CSVGSLDTQYF
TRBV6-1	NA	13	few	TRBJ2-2	TGTGCCAGCAGGGCAACTAAGACCGGGGAGCTGTTTTTT	CASRATKTGELFF